The clone carrying this T cell receptor beta chain was seen ten or more times. Synthesis of TCR cDNA relied on 5'RACE template switching, which attached a universal primer site and UMIs. In TCRdb, the 5' RACE reads were re-called with MiXCR into one record per CDR3 protein. The data show about 96,000 distinct CDR3 sequences, 8% to 10% seen once. The data are from a study of T cells after yellow fever vaccination. Study results and limitations: One caveat is that FACS-sorted repertoires could contain abundant clonotypes contaminating from the bulk population. The secondary response showed a weaker magnitude and a faster peak, day 5 versus 15.

The clonotype was recovered from a man between 18 and 35 years old who received the YFV17D yellow fever vaccine. Specimen: CD8+ T cells not binding an NS4B(214-222) dextramer, sorted from PBMCs, collected roughly 14 days after the first yellow fever vaccination.

The CDR3 nucleotides are TGCAGCGTCTACGGGACACCGGGGGACAATGAGCAGTTCTTC. Translating gives CSVYGTPGDNEQFF. This chain links TRBV29-1 with TRBJ2-1, with D possibly being TRBD1 or TRBD2 (6 bases each). Germline V gene sequence: CDR1 SQVTM, CDR2 ANQGSEA. V was pared by 6 bases and J by 5 bases, with 17 bases between. This CDR3 comprises 14 residues.